What follows is one T cell receptor (beta chain) and its context. Its target is not known. Time point in this sample: week 23, last vaccination. Doses of 300 ug of mutant IDH1 20-mer peptide were given with topical imiquimod. New WHO grade 3 or 4 astrocytomas that were IDH1-mutant and ATRX-lost occurred in the donors. Assay used: immunoSEQ multiplex PCR; TCRdb lists only in-frame clones, some missing. The sample holds around 41,000 clones, about 78% seen once. This CDR3 comprises 13 residues. The V end lost 4 bases, the J end lost 7 bases, and 12 bases lay between the germline ends. The germline CDR1 and CDR2 sequences are LGHNA and YNFKEQ. The data are from a study of a mutant IDH1 vaccine in newly diagnosed glioma. The overall study: Those enrolled had earlier been treated with radiotherapy, temozolomide, or both, mostly both.

Findings of the study overall: Altogether, 93.3% of patients exhibited vaccine-induced immune responses.

The sample here was PBMCs, taken from a glioma patient whose treatment included an IDH1 peptide vaccine. This sequence was found in a woman aged 40 to 50 with glioma. Some clones in this sample may be carry-over from other donors' samples. The gene calls are TRBV4-2 and TRBJ2-3; D is unclear. CDR3 sequence reads: CASSPGVRNTQYF. The CDR3 DNA sequence: TGTGCCAGCAGCCCTGGGGTCCGGAATACGCAGTATTTT.